These 11 T cell receptor beta chains came from one sample sequenced in a study of cytomegalovirus exposure and HLA in healthy donors. Primers for the PCR totalled 60 Vbeta and 13 Jbeta. Only in-frame clones appear in the TCRdb table, and some are missing; sequencing was by immunoSEQ multiplex PCR. Here the sample spans about 180,000 clones, around 80% being singletons. The sequenced sample consisted of PBMCs. These receptor sequences come from an older woman in good health and CMV-seropositive.

The gene calls are TRBV30 and TRBJ2-5; 9 bases line up with TRBD2. The germline gives CDR1 GTSNPN, CDR2 SVGIG (reference sequence). J was trimmed by 1 base and V by 5 bases; bases with no gene match: 8. This CDR3 contains 15 residues. The CDR3 loop is CAWGGLAGAQETQYF. The CDR3, as DNA: TGTGCCTGGGGCGGGTTAGCGGGGGCCCAAGAGACCCAGTACTTC.

This clone has only a few counts. The chain employs TRBV27 and TRBJ1-1; perhaps TRBD1 as D (5 bases). CDR1 is MNHEY and CDR2 is SMNVEV in the germline V gene (reference sequence). Between the trimmed V and J ends, which lost 0 bases and 5 bases, there was a span of 10 bases. The CDR3 spans 14 residues. CDR3 residues: CASSLSPGFTEAFF. The CDR3 DNA reads as TGTGCCAGCAGTTTATCTCCAGGGTTTACTGAAGCTTTCTTT.

The rearrangement uses TRBV9 and TRBJ1-2; 7 positions match TRBD1. V shed 2 bases, J shed 0 bases, and the junction held 4 bases outside the gene matches. Per germline, CDR1 SGDLS and CDR2 YYNGEE. This CDR3 contains 15 residues. The CDR3 region is CASSVGTVSNYGYTF. For the CDR3, the DNA is TGTGCCAGCAGCGTCGGGACAGTCTCTAACTATGGCTACACCTTC.

The chain is built from TRBV2 and TRBJ2-7; 9 bases are shared with TRBD1. The germline gives CDR1 SNHLY, CDR2 FYNNEI. The CDR3 is made up of 13 amino acids. Unmatched junction bases numbered 9, after V lost 11 bases and J lost 4 bases. This CDR3 reads CAGETGQGYEQYF. CDR3 bases: TGTGCCGGAGAAACGGGACAGGGTTACGAGCAGTACTTC.

The chain joins TRBV7-9 to TRBJ1-1, with TRBD1 identical over 10 bases. With 2 bases clipped from V and 1 base from J, the junction kept 1 base outside the gene matches. This CDR3 spans 15 amino acids. Germline V gene sequence: CDR1 SEHNR, CDR2 FQNEAQ (reference sequence). Written as DNA, the CDR3 is TGTGCCAGCAGCTTAAGGGACAGGGGGAACACTGAAGCTTTCTTT. It codes for CASSLRDRGNTEAFF.

The chain links TRBV30 to TRBJ1-3; D is uncertain. Per germline, CDR1 GTSNPN and CDR2 SVGIG (reference sequence). Trimming left V 1 base short and J 4 bases short, with 14 bases between. There are 15 residues in the CDR3. The CDR3 bases are TGTGCCTGGAGTGGTTGGCCGCCCCCCGGAAACACCATATATTTT. Translating it yields CAWSGWPPPGNTIYF.

J is TRBJ1-2 and V is TRBV30; D ambiguous. The V gene's germline CDR1 is GTSNPN and CDR2 SVGIG (reference sequence). Trimming removed 3 bases at V and 5 bases at J, with 10 bases between. This CDR3 spans 12 amino acids. The CDR3 spells CAWSPLTYGYTF. The DNA of the CDR3 is TGTGCCTGGAGCCCCCTGACTTATGGCTACACCTTC. Full variable domain (outside the CDR3, taken from reference TRBV30 and TRBJ1-2): SQTIHQWPATLVQPVGSPLSLECTVEGTSNPNLYWYRQAAGRGLQLLFYSVGIGQISSEVPQNLSASRPQDRQFILSSKKLLLSDSGFYLCAWSPLTYGYTFGSGTRLTVV.

The rearrangement joins TRBV5-6 to TRBJ2-5; D remains ambiguous. The end of the DNA is better explained by TRBJ2-7, so the J call may be wrong. There are 14 residues in the CDR3. Germline V lookup: CDR1 SGHDT, CDR2 YYEEEE. CDR3 region: CASSLSRQSYEQYF. CDR3 bases: TGTGCCAGCAGCTTGTCGCGACAATCCTACGAGCAGTACTTC.

This chain uses TRBV7-2 with TRBJ1-1; D uncertain. The CDR3 length is 12 residues. V dropped 1 base and J dropped 8 bases, with 8 bases sitting between them. Germline CDR1 and CDR2: SGHTA and FQGNSA. The DNA of the CDR3 is TGTGCCAGCAGCTTAGTACGAGGGGAAGCTTTCTTT. Protein: CASSLVRGEAFF.

This clone was counted a few times. The gene calls are TRBV5-1 and TRBJ2-2, with TRBD2 matching 9 bases. Unmatched junction bases numbered 11, after V lost 2 bases and J lost 6 bases. This CDR3 spans 17 amino acids. Germline assignment: CDR1 SGHRS and CDR2 YFSETQ. The CDR3 sequence: CASSFSGGSTGSGELFF. CDR3 sequence (DNA): TGCGCCAGCAGCTTTAGCGGGGGCTCCACGGGGTCCGGGGAGCTGTTTTTT.

The chain has TRBV28 and TRBJ2-4; 8 bases match TRBD2. The V gene end was trimmed by 8 bases and the J gene end by 3 bases; junction bases not matched to a gene: 9. The germline CDR1 and CDR2 sequences are MDHEN and SYDVKM. CDR3 length: 15 amino acids. The CDR3: CASWSGSRGKNIQYF. The CDR3 bases are TGTGCCAGCTGGAGCGGGAGTCGAGGCAAAAACATTCAGTACTTC.